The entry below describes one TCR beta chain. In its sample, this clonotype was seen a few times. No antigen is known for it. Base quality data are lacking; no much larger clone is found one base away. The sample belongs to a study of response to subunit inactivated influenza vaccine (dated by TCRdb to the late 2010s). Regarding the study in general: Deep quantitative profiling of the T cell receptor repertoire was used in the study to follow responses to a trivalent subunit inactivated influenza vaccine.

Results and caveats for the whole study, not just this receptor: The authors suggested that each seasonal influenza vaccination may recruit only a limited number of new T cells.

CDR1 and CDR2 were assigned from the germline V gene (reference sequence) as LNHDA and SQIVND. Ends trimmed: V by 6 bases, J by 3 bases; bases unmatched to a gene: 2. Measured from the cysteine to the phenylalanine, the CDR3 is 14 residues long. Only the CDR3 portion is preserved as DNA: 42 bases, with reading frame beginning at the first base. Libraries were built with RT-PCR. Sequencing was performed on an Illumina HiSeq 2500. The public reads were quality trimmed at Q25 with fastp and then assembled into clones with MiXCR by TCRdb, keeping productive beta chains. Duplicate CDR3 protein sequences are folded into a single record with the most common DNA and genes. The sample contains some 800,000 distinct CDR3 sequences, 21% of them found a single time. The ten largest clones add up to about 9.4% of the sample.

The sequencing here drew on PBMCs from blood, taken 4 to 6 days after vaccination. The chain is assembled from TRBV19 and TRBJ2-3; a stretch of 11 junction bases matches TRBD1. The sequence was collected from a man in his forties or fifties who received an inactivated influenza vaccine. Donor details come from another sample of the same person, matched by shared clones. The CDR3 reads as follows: CASRDRGRTDTQYF. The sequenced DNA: TGTGCCAGTAGGGACAGGGGGCGGACAGATACGCAGTATTTT.